This is a list of T cell receptor beta chains from one sample in a study of CD8 T cells in ankylosing spondylitis. TCRdb processed the 5' RACE reads anew with MiXCR; each CDR3 protein has one entry. The profile covers about 460,000 distinct CDR3 sequences, with less than 6% appearing a single time and roughly 3.2% taken by the ten largest. The specimen sequenced was blood, either unsorted or a sorted T cell fraction (not recorded which). These receptors all come from a male donor with ankylosing spondylitis. The CDR3 runs from the conserved cysteine through the conserved F or W. Each record gives: clone size, D gene, V gene, CDR3 length, J gene, CDR3 protein, CDR3 DNA. A D gene is named only where the DNA matches it firmly. Size tells how often a clone was seen (once, few, many) or the class of an expanded clone, and some rows leave it out.

size: many; D: NA; V: TRBV5-1; length: 16; J: TRBJ2-3; CDR3: CASSLGIGSYTDTQYF; DNA: TGCGCCAGCAGCTTGGGGATCGGATCTTACACAGATACGCAGTATTTT
size: many; D: NA; V: TRBV7-8; length: 16; J: TRBJ2-2; CDR3: CASTKGGFANTGELFF; DNA: TGTGCCAGCACCAAGGGGGGCTTCGCGAACACCGGGGAGCTGTTTTTT
size: few; D: NA; V: TRBV27; length: 14; J: TRBJ2-2; CDR3: CASTGTASTGELFF; DNA: TGTGCCAGCACGGGGACCGCGAGCACCGGGGAGCTGTTTTTT
size: NA; D: NA; V: TRBV18; length: 14; J: TRBJ2-3; CDR3: CASSQTAGIDTQYF; DNA: TGTGCCAGCTCACAGACAGCAGGGATAGATACGCAGTATTTT
size: many; D: NA; V: TRBV12-3/TRBV12-4; length: 14; J: TRBJ1-5; CDR3: CASSLEQENQPQHF; DNA: TGTGCCAGCAGTTTAGAACAGGAGAATCAGCCCCAGCATTTT
size: many; D: TRBD1; V: TRBV5-6; length: 18; J: TRBJ2-1; CDR3: CASSLLTWTGGRYNEQFF; DNA: TGTGCCAGCAGCCTACTCACCTGGACAGGGGGGAGATACAATGAGCAGTTCTTC
size: many; D: TRBD2; V: TRBV6-2/TRBV6-3; length: 16; J: TRBJ2-1; CDR3: CASSRSAFGRAAEQFF; DNA: TGTGCCAGCAGCCGAAGTGCCTTCGGGAGGGCCGCTGAGCAGTTCTTC
size: many; D: NA; V: TRBV10-3; length: 14; J: TRBJ1-5; CDR3: CAISEGDSNQPQHF; DNA: TGTGCCATCAGTGAGGGGGATAGCAATCAGCCCCAGCATTTT
size: NA; D: NA; V: TRBV2; length: 11; J: TRBJ2-5; CDR3: CASRTALHQYF; DNA: TGTGCCAGCAGGACTGCCCTTCACCAGTACTTC
size: many; D: TRBD1; V: TRBV29-1; length: 13; J: TRBJ1-1; CDR3: CSVRTGGGTEAFF; DNA: TGCAGCGTTAGAACAGGGGGCGGCACTGAAGCTTTCTTT
size: many; D: NA; V: TRBV5-1; length: 13; J: TRBJ2-7; CDR3: CASDPGQGYEQYF; DNA: TGCGCCAGCGACCCGGGGCAGGGTTACGAGCAGTACTTC
size: many; D: TRBD2; V: TRBV5-1; length: 14; J: TRBJ2-5; CDR3: CASSPGEGQETQYF; DNA: TGCGCCAGCAGCCCCGGGGAGGGGCAAGAGACCCAGTACTTC
size: many; D: NA; V: TRBV20-1; length: 14; J: TRBJ2-2; CDR3: CSANTRSNTGELFF; DNA: TGCAGTGCTAATACCCGCAGTAACACCGGGGAGCTGTTTTTT
size: few; D: NA; V: TRBV28; length: 16; J: TRBJ2-5; CDR3: CASSSPIWGIQETQYF; DNA: TGTGCCAGCAGTTCCCCAATTTGGGGAATTCAAGAGACCCAGTACTTC
size: few; D: NA; V: TRBV20-1; length: 15; J: TRBJ2-5; CDR3: CSARDALRAQETQYF; DNA: TGCAGTGCTAGAGATGCTTTGCGGGCACAAGAGACCCAGTACTTC
size: many; D: TRBD1; V: TRBV11-2; length: 16; J: TRBJ2-2; CDR3: CASSPGQGDPTGELFF; DNA: TGTGCCAGCAGCCCCGGACAGGGGGATCCCACCGGGGAGCTGTTTTTT
size: many; D: NA; V: TRBV5-5; length: 14; J: TRBJ2-1; CDR3: CASSPAVTYNEQFF; DNA: TGTGCCAGCAGCCCAGCGGTGACCTACAATGAGCAGTTCTTC
size: many; D: NA; V: TRBV14; length: 15; J: TRBJ1-2; CDR3: CASSQKTTGHYGYTF; DNA: TGTGCCAGCAGCCAAAAGACGACAGGCCACTATGGCTACACCTTC
size: NA; D: TRBD1; V: TRBV7-9; length: 16; J: TRBJ2-1; CDR3: CASSAGTGGFYNEQFF; DNA: TGTGCCAGCAGCGCGGGTACAGGGGGCTTTTACAATGAGCAGTTCTTC
size: many; D: NA; V: TRBV9; length: 16; J: TRBJ1-6; CDR3: CASSVGAAPADSPLHF; DNA: TGTGCCAGCAGCGTAGGGGCAGCCCCCGCGGATTCACCCCTCCACTTT
size: NA; D: NA; V: TRBV29-1; length: 12; J: TRBJ1-1; CDR3: CSVEPRNTEAFF; DNA: TGCAGCGTTGAACCCCGGAACACTGAAGCTTTCTTT
size: few; D: TRBD1; V: TRBV3-1; length: 15; J: TRBJ2-5; CDR3: CASSQRTTGKETQYF; DNA: TGTGCCAGCAGTCAAAGAACGACAGGGAAAGAGACCCAGTACTTC
size: many; D: NA; V: TRBV4-2; length: 15; J: TRBJ2-7; CDR3: CASSPYGGSSYEQYF; DNA: TGTGCCAGCAGCCCGTACGGGGGCTCGTCCTACGAGCAGTACTTC
size: many; D: NA; V: TRBV7-2; length: 14; J: TRBJ1-1; CDR3: CASKLLGAGTEAFF; DNA: TGTGCCAGCAAGCTTCTGGGCGCGGGGACTGAAGCTTTCTTT
size: few; D: TRBD2; V: TRBV9; length: 16; J: TRBJ2-1; CDR3: CASSSRSSGIYNEQFF; DNA: TGTGCCAGCAGCTCCCGGAGTAGCGGGATCTACAATGAGCAGTTCTTC
size: many; D: TRBD1; V: TRBV15; length: 14; J: TRBJ2-7; CDR3: CATSRRDRGREQYF; DNA: TGTGCCACCAGCCGAAGGGACAGGGGGCGAGAGCAGTACTTC
size: NA; D: NA; V: TRBV5-6; length: 13; J: TRBJ1-1; CDR3: CASSLGGWPGAFF; DNA: TGTGCCAGCAGCTTGGGGGGGTGGCCCGGGGCTTTCTTT
size: few; D: TRBD2; V: TRBV11-2; length: 15; J: TRBJ2-3; CDR3: CASSLGGRTWDTQYF; DNA: TGTGCCAGCAGCTTAGGCGGGAGGACGTGGGATACGCAGTATTTT
size: many; D: NA; V: TRBV12-3/TRBV12-4; length: 15; J: TRBJ2-1; CDR3: CASSSGPKATNQQFF; DNA: TGTGCCAGCAGCTCAGGCCCAAAGGCCACCAATCAGCAGTTCTTC
size: many; D: TRBD1; V: TRBV28; length: 13; J: TRBJ2-7; CDR3: CASSPGQTYEQYF; DNA: TGTGCCAGCAGTCCGGGACAGACCTACGAGCAGTACTTC
size: many; D: TRBD1; V: TRBV20-1; length: 13; J: TRBJ2-2; CDR3: CSARQGATGELFF; DNA: TGCAGTGCTAGACAGGGGGCCACCGGGGAGCTGTTTTTT
size: NA; D: NA; V: TRBV7-8; length: 15; J: TRBJ2-1; CDR3: CASSERWGLGNEQFF; DNA: TGTGCCAGCAGCGAGCGGTGGGGGCTGGGGAATGAGCAGTTCTTC
size: many; D: NA; V: TRBV6-1; length: 16; J: TRBJ1-2; CDR3: CASSEGTSPVNYGYTF; DNA: TGTGCCAGCAGTGAAGGGACGTCCCCCGTTAACTATGGCTACACCTTC
size: many; D: NA; V: TRBV5-1; length: 12; J: TRBJ2-2; CDR3: CASSFSGGELFF; DNA: TGCGCCAGCAGCTTTTCGGGCGGGGAGCTGTTTTTT
size: many; D: NA; V: TRBV15; length: 15; J: TRBJ1-1; CDR3: CATSRGGSMNTEAFF; DNA: TGTGCCACCAGCAGAGGGGGGTCTATGAACACTGAAGCTTTCTTT
size: many; D: TRBD2; V: TRBV7-9; length: 17; J: TRBJ2-1; CDR3: CASSHPWGRGAHNEQFF; DNA: TGTGCCAGCAGCCACCCTTGGGGGCGGGGGGCTCACAATGAGCAGTTCTTC
size: many; D: NA; V: TRBV9; length: 15; J: TRBJ2-2; CDR3: CASRRDSANTGELFF; DNA: TGTGCCAGCAGGCGGGACAGCGCGAACACCGGGGAGCTGTTTTTT
size: many; D: TRBD1; V: TRBV29-1; length: 13; J: TRBJ2-4; CDR3: CSVEGGDRVDMIF; DNA: TGCAGCGTTGAGGGCGGGGACAGGGTCGATATGATCTTC
size: NA; D: TRBD1; V: TRBV12-3/TRBV12-4; length: 17; J: TRBJ1-4; CDR3: CASSLWGQGHHNEKLFF; DNA: TGTGCCAGCAGTTTGTGGGGACAGGGGCACCATAATGAAAAACTGTTTTTT
size: once; D: NA; V: TRBV5-8; length: 12; J: TRBJ1-2; CDR3: CASGPGLLGYTF; DNA: TGTGCCAGCGGCCCGGGGCTCCTTGGCTACACCTTC
size: NA; D: NA; V: TRBV14; length: 15; J: TRBJ2-5; CDR3: CASSQDRGFQETQYF; DNA: TGTGCCAGCAGCCAAGATAGGGGGTTTCAAGAGACCCAGTACTTC
size: few; D: NA; V: TRBV6-5; length: 14; J: TRBJ2-3; CDR3: CASSSYGKSDTQYF; DNA: TGTGCCAGCAGTTCCTACGGGAAGTCAGATACGCAGTATTTT
size: NA; D: NA; V: TRBV11-2; length: 13; J: TRBJ1-1; CDR3: CASSATLNTEAFF; DNA: TGTGCCAGCAGCGCTACATTGAACACTGAAGCTTTCTTT
size: many; D: TRBD2; V: TRBV5-4; length: 16; J: TRBJ2-5; CDR3: CASSSMGTSGEETQYF; DNA: TGTGCCAGCAGCTCGATGGGGACTAGCGGGGAAGAGACCCAGTACTTC
size: many; D: NA; V: TRBV29-1; length: 12; J: TRBJ2-2; CDR3: CSGTLNTGELFF; DNA: TGCAGCGGGACACTTAACACCGGGGAGCTGTTTTTT
size: many; D: NA; V: TRBV4-3; length: 15; J: TRBJ2-6; CDR3: CASSQTGHPDNVLTF; DNA: TGCGCCAGCAGCCAAACTGGACATCCCGACAACGTCCTGACTTTC
size: many; D: NA; V: TRBV20-1; length: 12; J: TRBJ1-6; CDR3: CSAKQNNSPLHF; DNA: TGCAGTGCTAAACAGAATAATTCACCCCTCCACTTT
size: NA; D: NA; V: TRBV29-1; length: 15; J: TRBJ1-1; CDR3: CSVVTAGVFRTEAFF; DNA: TGTAGCGTGGTCACAGCAGGGGTTTTTAGGACTGAAGCTTTCTTT
size: NA; D: NA; V: TRBV6-2/TRBV6-3; length: 16; J: TRBJ2-1; CDR3: CASSYLAISSYNEQFF; DNA: TGTGCCAGCAGTTATCTAGCGATCAGCTCCTACAATGAGCAGTTCTTC
size: many; D: NA; V: TRBV29-1; length: 14; J: TRBJ2-1; CDR3: CSVVETVSYNEQFF; DNA: TGCAGCGTTGTCGAGACGGTATCCTACAATGAGCAGTTCTTC
size: many; D: NA; V: TRBV7-2; length: 14; J: TRBJ1-1; CDR3: CASSPSRWNTEAFF; DNA: TGTGCCAGCAGCCCGTCCCGGTGGAACACTGAAGCTTTCTTT
size: many; D: NA; V: TRBV29-1; length: 11; J: TRBJ2-5; CDR3: CSGTRGETQYF; DNA: TGCAGCGGTACTAGGGGGGAGACCCAGTACTTC
size: many; D: NA; V: TRBV29-1; length: 14; J: TRBJ1-1; CDR3: CSVEGSHMNTEAFF; DNA: TGCAGCGTTGAGGGCAGCCACATGAACACTGAAGCTTTCTTT
size: NA; D: TRBD2; V: TRBV2; length: 11; J: TRBJ2-1; CDR3: CASRLAVEQFF; DNA: TGTGCCAGCAGACTAGCGGTCGAGCAGTTCTTC
size: NA; D: NA; V: TRBV6-5; length: 14; J: TRBJ1-2; CDR3: CASSYYPERYGYTF; DNA: TGTGCCAGCAGTTATTATCCGGAACGCTATGGCTACACCTTC
size: many; D: TRBD2; V: TRBV4-3; length: 17; J: TRBJ2-2; CDR3: CASSQDKASGNTGELFF; DNA: TGCGCCAGCAGCCAAGATAAGGCTAGCGGAAACACCGGGGAGCTGTTTTTT
size: many; D: NA; V: TRBV18; length: 11; J: TRBJ2-4; CDR3: CASSPSHIQYF; DNA: TGTGCCAGCTCACCATCGCACATTCAGTACTTC
size: many; D: NA; V: TRBV27; length: 14; J: TRBJ1-2; CDR3: CASSLSVLTYGYTF; DNA: TGTGCCAGCAGTTTATCGGTTCTGACCTATGGCTACACCTTC
size: many; D: NA; V: TRBV12-3/TRBV12-4; length: 12; J: TRBJ1-2; CDR3: CASSLSDSGYTF; DNA: TGTGCCAGCAGCCTTTCGGACAGTGGCTACACCTTC
size: NA; D: NA; V: TRBV7-2; length: 13; J: TRBJ2-1; CDR3: CASSLVGEGGRFF; DNA: TGTGCCAGCAGCTTAGTAGGAGAGGGTGGTCGGTTCTTC